The rows below give T cell receptor beta chains drawn from one sample of a study of spatial heterogeneity in lung cancer. MiXCR, run by TCRdb on the 5' RACE reads, gives a single entry per CDR3 protein. The sample holds tens of thousands of distinct CDR3 sequences; roughly 7.2% are singletons and the top ten take approximately 28%. Here the sequenced sample was PBMCs, taken at surgery. All receptors come from a female donor with early-stage non-small cell lung cancer. Each CDR3 is given with its conserved first and last residue. A D gene is named only where the DNA matches it firmly. Size tells how often a clone was seen (once, few, many) or the class of an expanded clone, and some rows leave it out.

J gene: TRBJ2-3
clone size: many
D gene: -
V gene: TRBV5-1
CDR3 DNA: TGCGCCAGCAGCCCCGGGAATCCCGGCACAGATACGCAGTATTTT
CDR3 protein: CASSPGNPGTDTQYF

J gene: TRBJ1-1
clone size: many
D gene: -
V gene: TRBV7-9
CDR3 DNA: TGTGCCAGCAGCCGGGGGCGCGATGGGACTGAAGCTTTCTTT
CDR3 protein: CASSRGRDGTEAFF

J gene: TRBJ2-7
clone size: -
D gene: -
V gene: TRBV7-9
CDR3 DNA: TGTGCCAGCAGCCATCGGCAGGGCTCCTACGAGCAGTACTTC
CDR3 protein: CASSHRQGSYEQYF

J gene: TRBJ2-3
clone size: many
D gene: -
V gene: TRBV5-1
CDR3 DNA: TGCGCCAGCAGCTTGTCCGGAGCTAGCACAGATACGCAGTATTTT
CDR3 protein: CASSLSGASTDTQYF

J gene: TRBJ1-2
clone size: few
D gene: -
V gene: TRBV6-1
CDR3 DNA: TGTGCCAGCAGTGAAGAAGGGGACCCCACTAACTATGGCTACACCTTC
CDR3 protein: CASSEEGDPTNYGYTF

J gene: TRBJ2-5
clone size: few
D gene: TRBD2
V gene: TRBV12-3/TRBV12-4
CDR3 DNA: TGTGCCAGCAGTTCAGGGAGGGGCGGGACGAAGACCCAGTACTTC
CDR3 protein: CASSSGRGGTKTQYF

J gene: TRBJ2-5
clone size: many
D gene: -
V gene: TRBV7-2
CDR3 DNA: TGTGCCAGCAGCCTAAGCGGAATCCAAGAGACCCAGTACTTC
CDR3 protein: CASSLSGIQETQYF

J gene: TRBJ1-4
clone size: many
D gene: -
V gene: TRBV19
CDR3 DNA: TGTGCCAGTAGTATGAGGTCCCGGTCTAATGAAAAACTGTTTTTT
CDR3 protein: CASSMRSRSNEKLFF

J gene: TRBJ1-3
clone size: -
D gene: -
V gene: TRBV11-2
CDR3 DNA: TGTGCCAGCAGCTTAGGACCCGGGACGTTCCTTAGCTCTGGAAACACCATATATTTT
CDR3 protein: CASSLGPGTFLSSGNTIYF

J gene: TRBJ2-5
clone size: many
D gene: -
V gene: TRBV20-1
CDR3 DNA: TGCAGTGCCCCTCGTGGAGTAGCTCAAGAGACCCAGTACTTC
CDR3 protein: CSAPRGVAQETQYF

J gene: TRBJ1-2
clone size: few
D gene: -
V gene: TRBV6-5
CDR3 DNA: TGTGCCAGCAGTTACTCCGGGGGGCGGGACTATGGCTACACCTTC
CDR3 protein: CASSYSGGRDYGYTF

J gene: TRBJ2-1
clone size: few
D gene: -
V gene: TRBV2
CDR3 DNA: TGTGCCAGCAGCCAAACCGGGACGGAGTACTACAATGAGCAGTTCTTC
CDR3 protein: CASSQTGTEYYNEQFF

J gene: TRBJ2-7
clone size: -
D gene: -
V gene: TRBV23-1
CDR3 DNA: TGCGCCAGCAGTCAATCGAGGGACGGATTCTCCTACGAGCAGTACTTC
CDR3 protein: CASSQSRDGFSYEQYF

J gene: TRBJ2-3
clone size: few
D gene: TRBD1
V gene: TRBV11-3
CDR3 DNA: TGTGCCAGCAGCGGGGACAGTCGCACAGATACGCAGTATTTT
CDR3 protein: CASSGDSRTDTQYF

J gene: TRBJ2-7
clone size: many
D gene: -
V gene: TRBV3-1
CDR3 DNA: TGTGCCAGCAGCCAGGGGGCTTCCTACGAGCAGTACTTC
CDR3 protein: CASSQGASYEQYF

J gene: TRBJ2-7
clone size: few
D gene: -
V gene: TRBV29-1
CDR3 DNA: TGCAGCGGGGGAACAGGATACTACGAGCAGTACTTC
CDR3 protein: CSGGTGYYEQYF

J gene: TRBJ1-1
clone size: many
D gene: -
V gene: TRBV29-1
CDR3 DNA: TGCAGCGTTTGGGACGGAACGAACACTGAAGCTTTCTTT
CDR3 protein: CSVWDGTNTEAFF

J gene: TRBJ2-2
clone size: -
D gene: TRBD2
V gene: TRBV9
CDR3 DNA: TGTGCCAGCAGCCTAAGGACTAGCGGAAACACCGGGGAGCTGTTTTTT
CDR3 protein: CASSLRTSGNTGELFF

J gene: TRBJ2-7
clone size: few
D gene: -
V gene: TRBV6-2/TRBV6-3
CDR3 DNA: TGTGCCAGCAGTTACTCGCGGGATCATTACTTC
CDR3 protein: CASSYSRDHYF

J gene: TRBJ2-6
clone size: many
D gene: -
V gene: TRBV4-3
CDR3 DNA: TGCGCCAGCAGCCAAGGGGAGGCTGGGGCCAACGTCCTGACTTTC
CDR3 protein: CASSQGEAGANVLTF

J gene: TRBJ2-3
clone size: many
D gene: -
V gene: TRBV7-9
CDR3 DNA: TGTGCCACCGGCGGAAAGGCGCCTAGCACAGATACGCAGTATTTT
CDR3 protein: CATGGKAPSTDTQYF

J gene: TRBJ1-6
clone size: many
D gene: -
V gene: TRBV20-1
CDR3 DNA: TGCAGTGCTAGAGAGGAGGGAGGAAGCTCCTATAATTCACCCCTCCACTTT
CDR3 protein: CSAREEGGSSYNSPLHF

J gene: TRBJ2-5
clone size: -
D gene: -
V gene: TRBV6-2/TRBV6-3
CDR3 DNA: TGTGCCAGCAGTCGCCCGGAGACCCAGTACTTC
CDR3 protein: CASSRPETQYF

J gene: TRBJ2-1
clone size: -
D gene: TRBD2
V gene: TRBV19
CDR3 DNA: TGTGCCAGTAGTAGACTAGCGGGTGAGCAGTTCTTC
CDR3 protein: CASSRLAGEQFF

J gene: TRBJ2-7
clone size: once
D gene: -
V gene: TRBV7-2
CDR3 DNA: TGTGCCAGCAGCTTAGTGCGGGACTCCTACGAGCAGAACTTC
CDR3 protein: CASSLVRDSYEQNF

J gene: TRBJ2-1
clone size: many
D gene: TRBD1
V gene: TRBV29-1
CDR3 DNA: TGCAGCGTTCCGACAGGGAGCAATGAGCAGTTCTTC
CDR3 protein: CSVPTGSNEQFF

J gene: TRBJ2-1
clone size: -
D gene: TRBD2
V gene: TRBV20-1
CDR3 DNA: TGCAGTGCTCGTAGCGGGGAGACCTACAATGAGCAGTTCTTC
CDR3 protein: CSARSGETYNEQFF

J gene: TRBJ2-3
clone size: many
D gene: -
V gene: TRBV5-6
CDR3 DNA: TGTGCCAGCAGCTTGGCTACTAGCTCTGATTACGGGGATACGCAGTATTTT
CDR3 protein: CASSLATSSDYGDTQYF

J gene: TRBJ2-1
clone size: many
D gene: -
V gene: TRBV5-1
CDR3 DNA: TGCGCCAGCAGCTTGGCCCGGGGGTATGAGCAGTTCTTC
CDR3 protein: CASSLARGYEQFF

J gene: TRBJ2-1
clone size: many
D gene: -
V gene: TRBV12-3/TRBV12-4
CDR3 DNA: TGTGCCAGCAGCCCTAGACCGGAGAGCTCCTACAATGAGCAGTTCTTC
CDR3 protein: CASSPRPESSYNEQFF

J gene: TRBJ2-3
clone size: many
D gene: -
V gene: TRBV9
CDR3 DNA: TGTGCCAGCAGCCCACGCCGGTCAGATACGCAGTATTTT
CDR3 protein: CASSPRRSDTQYF

J gene: TRBJ2-1
clone size: many
D gene: TRBD2
V gene: TRBV6-5
CDR3 DNA: TGTGCCAGCAGTTACGAGGCGGGAGAAGGTTTTCGTAATGAGCAGTTCTTC
CDR3 protein: CASSYEAGEGFRNEQFF

J gene: TRBJ2-7
clone size: many
D gene: TRBD1
V gene: TRBV29-1
CDR3 DNA: TGCAGCGTTCCCGGGACAGGGTTTCCCTACGAGCAGTACTTC
CDR3 protein: CSVPGTGFPYEQYF

J gene: TRBJ2-5
clone size: many
D gene: -
V gene: TRBV5-1
CDR3 DNA: TGCGCCAGCAGCCCTGGCCCGGGAGAAGAGACCCAGTACTTC
CDR3 protein: CASSPGPGEETQYF

J gene: TRBJ2-5
clone size: many
D gene: TRBD2
V gene: TRBV20-1
CDR3 DNA: TGCAGTGCTCGGACTAGCGGGGGGGAGACCCAGTACTTC
CDR3 protein: CSARTSGGETQYF

J gene: TRBJ2-1
clone size: few
D gene: -
V gene: TRBV4-1
CDR3 DNA: TGCGCCAGCAGCCAGGCCGGGGCTCGGCAGTTCTTC
CDR3 protein: CASSQAGARQFF

J gene: TRBJ2-7
clone size: many
D gene: -
V gene: TRBV18
CDR3 DNA: TGTGCCAGCTCACCAGGGCACCCGTCCTCCTACGAGCAGTACTTC
CDR3 protein: CASSPGHPSSYEQYF

J gene: TRBJ1-3
clone size: few
D gene: -
V gene: TRBV4-1
CDR3 DNA: TGCGCCAGCAGCCTGGGAGGGCTTTCCGGAAACACCATATATTTT
CDR3 protein: CASSLGGLSGNTIYF

J gene: TRBJ1-2
clone size: many
D gene: -
V gene: TRBV27
CDR3 DNA: TGTGCCAGCAGTTTAAAGGGGGACCTTCCCGCCTACACCTTC
CDR3 protein: CASSLKGDLPAYTF

J gene: TRBJ1-4
clone size: many
D gene: -
V gene: TRBV5-1
CDR3 DNA: TGCGCCAGCAGCTTATTGGGAACTAATGAAAAACTGTTTTTT
CDR3 protein: CASSLLGTNEKLFF

J gene: TRBJ1-2
clone size: few
D gene: TRBD1
V gene: TRBV3-1
CDR3 DNA: TGTGCCAGCAGACATTCTCGGACAGGAGATGGCTACACCTTC
CDR3 protein: CASRHSRTGDGYTF

J gene: TRBJ2-3
clone size: many
D gene: -
V gene: TRBV24-1
CDR3 DNA: TGTGCCACCAGTGATAATAGGGCCTCCGAGGGCACAGATACGCAGTATTTT
CDR3 protein: CATSDNRASEGTDTQYF

J gene: TRBJ2-7
clone size: many
D gene: -
V gene: TRBV28
CDR3 DNA: TGTGCCAGCAGTTTGCCGCCCTGGGGACCCCGAAGCTCCTACGAGCAGTACTTC
CDR3 protein: CASSLPPWGPRSSYEQYF

J gene: TRBJ1-1
clone size: -
D gene: TRBD1
V gene: TRBV5-8
CDR3 DNA: TGTGCCAGCAGTGAAGGGGGCCGGACTGAAGCTTTCTTT
CDR3 protein: CASSEGGRTEAFF

J gene: TRBJ2-7
clone size: many
D gene: TRBD2
V gene: TRBV20-1
CDR3 DNA: TGCAGTGCTAACCCTAGCGGGATTGACGAGCAGTACTTC
CDR3 protein: CSANPSGIDEQYF

J gene: TRBJ1-4
clone size: many
D gene: TRBD1
V gene: TRBV2
CDR3 DNA: TGTGCCACTACCGGGACAGGGGGTCGCCTGTTTTTT
CDR3 protein: CATTGTGGRLFF

J gene: TRBJ2-1
clone size: many
D gene: -
V gene: TRBV25-1
CDR3 DNA: TGTGCCAGCAGACCAGGACAGCTTGAGCAGTTCTTC
CDR3 protein: CASRPGQLEQFF

J gene: TRBJ1-2
clone size: many
D gene: -
V gene: TRBV7-2
CDR3 DNA: TGTGCCAGCAGCCGAGACCGAAGCTATGGCTACACCTTC
CDR3 protein: CASSRDRSYGYTF

J gene: TRBJ2-1
clone size: many
D gene: -
V gene: TRBV3-1
CDR3 DNA: TGTGCCAGCAGCCGAACTCAGGACAATGAGCAGTTCTTC
CDR3 protein: CASSRTQDNEQFF

J gene: TRBJ1-5
clone size: many
D gene: TRBD1
V gene: TRBV7-8
CDR3 DNA: TGTGCCAGCAGCCCTCCTCACCGGACAGGGGTAAATCAGCCCCAGCATTTT
CDR3 protein: CASSPPHRTGVNQPQHF

J gene: TRBJ1-1
clone size: -
D gene: -
V gene: TRBV7-2
CDR3 DNA: TGTGCCAGCAGCAACCGGGAAGTTGCGAACACTGAAGCTTTCTTT
CDR3 protein: CASSNREVANTEAFF

J gene: TRBJ2-4
clone size: many
D gene: -
V gene: TRBV20-1
CDR3 DNA: TGCAGTGCCACAGCCCTAGCCAAAAACATTCAGTACTTC
CDR3 protein: CSATALAKNIQYF

J gene: TRBJ2-7
clone size: many
D gene: -
V gene: TRBV27
CDR3 DNA: TGTGCCAGCAGTTTACTCCCCGGGGTGGGGTTCGAGCAGTACTTC
CDR3 protein: CASSLLPGVGFEQYF

J gene: TRBJ2-5
clone size: many
D gene: -
V gene: TRBV29-1
CDR3 DNA: TGCAGCGTTGGTGGGTCGGTGCAAGAGACCCAGTACTTC
CDR3 protein: CSVGGSVQETQYF